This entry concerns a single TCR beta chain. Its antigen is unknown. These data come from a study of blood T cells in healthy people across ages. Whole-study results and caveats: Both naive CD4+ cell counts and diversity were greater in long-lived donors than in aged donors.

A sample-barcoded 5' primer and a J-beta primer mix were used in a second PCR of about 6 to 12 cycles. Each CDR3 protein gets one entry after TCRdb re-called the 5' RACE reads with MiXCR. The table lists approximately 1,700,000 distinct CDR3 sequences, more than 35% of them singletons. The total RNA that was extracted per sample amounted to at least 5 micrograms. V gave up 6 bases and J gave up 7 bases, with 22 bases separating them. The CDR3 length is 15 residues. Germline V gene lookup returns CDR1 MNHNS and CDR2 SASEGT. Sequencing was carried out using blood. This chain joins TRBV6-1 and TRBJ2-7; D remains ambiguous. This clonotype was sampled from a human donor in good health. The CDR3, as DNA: TGTGCCAGCAGGAAGATGGCAGAGATGTCGGAAGAGCAGTACTTC. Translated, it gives CASRKMAEMSEEQYF.